Here is one T cell receptor (delta chain) with its context. What it binds is not known. A far larger clone lies a single base away; this is likely a read error. The identical CDR3 is also encoded by other nucleotide sequences in the sample. The data originate from a study of γδ T cells in repeated Plasmodium falciparum infection. For the study at large: Sampling occurred at baseline, pre-infection for selected infections, and 21 days post-infection.

Bulk repertoires came from Vgamma9/Vdelta2+ or Vdelta2-negative gammadelta T cells flow-sorted from PBMC. TCRdb called clones anew from the multiplex PCR reads with CATT. The sample carries more than 70,000 delta-chain clones, over 0.9% recorded once. Regarding the study as a whole: Repeated controlled infections reportedly drove waves of new clonotype selection in Vdelta2-negative, mostly Vdelta1+, gammadelta repertoires. Vdelta2-negative gammadelta repertoires appeared less diverse and less shared in Malian than Australian children.

Germline V lookup: CDR1 GEAIGNYY, CDR2 EKD. The CDR3 is 22 amino acids. Losses at the gene ends were 1 base for V and 2 bases for J; bases not matched to a gene: 23. The sequence was collected from a pool of human donors (malaria-infected and uninfected, not separated). The chain recombines TRDV2 with TRDJ1, with 11 positions matching TRDD3. The J gene, missing from TCRdb, was assigned here through DNA to germline matching. The specimen was gamma-delta T cells from blood. The CDR3 here is CACDTVVSLRLGDTRGTDKLIF. The DNA for the CDR3 is TGTGCCTGTGACACTGTTGTTTCCTTACGTTTGGGGGATACGCGAGGAACCGATAAACTCATCTTT.